The rows below give T cell receptor beta chains drawn from one sample of a study of T cell repertoires in cytomegalovirus infection. Their target antigens are unknown. TCRdb reanalysed the reads using MiXCR and keeps one entry per CDR3 protein. Here the sample spans roughly 120,000 distinct CDR3 sequences, over 25% being singletons. This sample comprised CD8+ T cells from cultured PBMCs, obtained from culture after CMV antigen stimulation. Every receptor here comes from a human donor in good health (CMV status not recorded). Some clones in this sample may be carry-over from other donors' samples. Both conserved end residues are part of each CDR3. A D gene is named only where the DNA matches it firmly. Only some rows state a clone size, as once, few, many or a class for expanded clones.

D gene	V gene	J gene	clone size	CDR3 protein	CDR3 DNA
NA	TRBV6-6	TRBJ2-3	NA	CASSYGGQPHSTDTQYF	TGTGCCAGCAGTTACGGCGGCCAGCCCCACAGCACAGATACGCAGTATTTT
NA	TRBV7-8	TRBJ2-7	few	CASSLARTYEQYF	TGTGCCAGCAGCTTAGCACGGACCTACGAGCAGTACTTC
NA	TRBV27	TRBJ1-2	many	CASSLHPFPTDSNYGYTF	TGTGCCAGCAGTTTACACCCTTTTCCAACGGACAGTAACTATGGCTACACCTTC
TRBD1	TRBV11-2	TRBJ2-7	many	CASSLGQGVYEQYF	TGTGCCAGCAGCTTAGGACAGGGCGTCTACGAGCAGTACTTC
NA	TRBV12-3/TRBV12-4	TRBJ1-2	NA	CASSFTRTISYTF	TGTGCCAGCAGTTTTACCAGAACGATTAGCTACACCTTC
TRBD2	TRBV28	TRBJ2-3	few	CASSLLAGGTSTDTQYF	TGTGCCAGCAGTCTACTAGCGGGGGGGACTAGCACAGATACGCAGTATTTT
TRBD2	TRBV7-2	TRBJ2-2	NA	CASSWAWTSGSLYTGELFF	TGTGCCAGCAGCTGGGCCTGGACTAGCGGGAGTCTATACACCGGGGAGCTGTTTTTT
NA	TRBV6-2/TRBV6-3	TRBJ1-2	NA	CASTELQGDYGYTF	TGTGCCAGCACGGAACTACAGGGAGATTATGGCTACACCTTC
NA	TRBV7-2	TRBJ1-1	many	CASSQGYHEAFF	TGTGCCAGCAGCCAGGGGTACCATGAAGCTTTCTTT
TRBD1	TRBV12-3/TRBV12-4	TRBJ1-5	few	CASTETGYNQPQHF	TGTGCCAGCACCGAGACAGGGTACAATCAGCCCCAGCATTTT
NA	TRBV7-6	TRBJ1-1	NA	CASSPSQKLNTEAFF	TGTGCCAGCAGCCCTTCACAGAAGCTGAACACTGAAGCTTTCTTT
NA	TRBV6-5	TRBJ1-5	NA	CASSYRGANQPQHF	TGTGCCAGCAGTTACCGGGGGGCGAATCAGCCCCAGCATTTT
NA	TRBV7-9	TRBJ1-1	few	CASSSDLGTEAFF	TGTGCCAGCAGCTCCGACCTGGGGACTGAAGCTTTCTTT
TRBD1	TRBV11-2	TRBJ2-5	NA	CASSRLGQGILETQYF	TGTGCCAGCAGCCGACTGGGACAGGGGATTTTAGAGACCCAGTACTTC
NA	TRBV19	TRBJ1-1	few	CASTILSGTEAFF	TGTGCCAGTACAATCTTGAGCGGCACTGAAGCTTTCTTT
TRBD1	TRBV7-9	TRBJ2-7	NA	CASSLEGQGYEQYF	TGTGCCAGCAGCTTAGAGGGACAGGGATACGAGCAGTACTTC
NA	TRBV27	TRBJ1-1	many	CASSFGREAEAFF	TGTGCCAGCAGTTTTGGCAGGGAGGCTGAAGCTTTCTTT
NA	TRBV6-1	TRBJ1-5	many	CASSEPYRVDQPQHF	TGTGCCAGCAGTGAACCTTACAGGGTTGATCAGCCCCAGCATTTT
TRBD1	TRBV6-1	TRBJ2-6	NA	CASKRTGAISGANVLTF	TGTGCCAGCAAACGGACAGGCGCCATCTCTGGGGCCAACGTCCTGACTTTC
NA	TRBV4-3	TRBJ1-1	few	CASSHSEGMNTEAFF	TGCGCCAGCAGCCACTCGGAGGGCATGAACACTGAAGCTTTCTTT
NA	TRBV7-9	TRBJ1-1	many	CASSPPGNTEAFF	TGTGCCAGCAGCCCACCAGGGAACACTGAAGCTTTCTTT
TRBD1	TRBV29-1	TRBJ2-7	NA	CSVGGDRENEQYF	TGCAGCGTTGGAGGCGACAGGGAGAACGAGCAGTACTTC
TRBD1	TRBV2	TRBJ2-5	NA	CASGQGMYQETQYF	TGTGCCAGCGGACAGGGGATGTACCAAGAGACCCAGTACTTC
TRBD1	TRBV6-5	TRBJ2-7	NA	CASSYSRTGAVEQYF	TGTGCCAGCAGTTACTCGCGGACAGGGGCCGTCGAGCAGTACTTC
NA	TRBV14	TRBJ1-4	NA	CASSQRTATNEKLFF	TGTGCCAGCAGCCAACGGACAGCAACTAATGAAAAACTGTTTTTT
NA	TRBV28	TRBJ2-1	NA	CASSVRIWDEQFF	TGTGCCAGCAGTGTCAGAATATGGGATGAGCAGTTCTTC
NA	TRBV27	TRBJ2-7	NA	CASSLSTSSEQYF	TGTGCCAGCAGTTTATCTACTAGCTCCGAGCAGTACTTC
TRBD1	TRBV19	TRBJ1-2	NA	CASSGDRRYGYTF	TGTGCCAGTAGTGGGGACAGGCGCTATGGCTACACCTTC
NA	TRBV4-2	TRBJ1-2	NA	CASSQDLLGEDYGYTF	TGTGCCAGCAGCCAAGATTTATTGGGCGAGGACTATGGCTACACCTTC
NA	TRBV11-1	TRBJ2-7	NA	CASGPTISYEQYF	TGTGCCAGTGGGCCAACTATCTCCTACGAGCAGTACTTC
NA	TRBV12-3/TRBV12-4	TRBJ2-2	few	CASSLQVMELFF	TGTGCCAGCAGCTTACAGGTCATGGAGCTGTTTTTT
TRBD2	TRBV7-8	TRBJ2-1	many	CASSLSGGEGNEQFF	TGTGCCAGCAGCCTTAGCGGGGGGGAGGGTAATGAGCAGTTCTTC
TRBD2	TRBV6-6	TRBJ2-1	NA	CASSYPTSGDSYNEQFF	TGTGCCAGCAGTTACCCGACTAGCGGAGACTCCTACAATGAGCAGTTCTTC
NA	TRBV14	TRBJ2-2	few	CASSRSIGHGNTGELFF	TGTGCCAGCAGCCGAAGCATTGGACATGGAAACACCGGGGAGCTGTTTTTT
TRBD2	TRBV6-1	TRBJ2-3	NA	CASSEEGRLADSTDTQYF	TGTGCCAGCAGTGAAGAGGGCCGGCTAGCGGATAGCACAGATACGCAGTATTTT
NA	TRBV12-3/TRBV12-4	TRBJ2-2	NA	CASSRVSGELFF	TGTGCCAGCAGCAGGGTTTCCGGGGAGCTGTTTTTT
NA	TRBV4-1	TRBJ1-6	NA	CASSPRRADSPLHF	TGCGCCAGCAGCCCCCGTAGGGCAGATTCACCCCTCCACTTT
TRBD1	TRBV6-6	TRBJ1-2	NA	CASSYQTGDGYTF	TGTGCCAGCAGTTACCAAACAGGGGATGGCTACACCTTC
TRBD2	TRBV7-2	TRBJ2-3	many	CASSPPGLAGGLTQYF	TGTGCCAGCAGCCCGCCGGGACTAGCGGGGGGGCTTACGCAGTATTTT
NA	TRBV28	TRBJ2-7	NA	CASSHTGPVLYEQYF	TGTGCCAGCAGTCATACAGGGCCCGTACTCTACGAGCAGTACTTC
NA	TRBV2	TRBJ2-3	NA	CASCRGAGDTQYF	TGTGCCAGCTGCAGGGGGGCGGGAGATACGCAGTATTTT
NA	TRBV5-6	TRBJ2-2	NA	CASSLTGDWSGELFF	TGTGCCAGCAGTTTGACCGGGGACTGGAGCGGGGAGCTGTTTTTT